This is a list of T cell receptor beta chains from one sample in a study of blood T cell repertoires in COVID-19. Measured with immunoSEQ multiplex PCR; TCRdb has only the in-frame clones, and not every one. The data show approximately 89,000 clones, with 75% to 85% seen just once and about an eighth held by the top ten. Sequencing used peripheral blood. These receptor sequences come from a human donor in a cohort sampled during active COVID-19. CDR3s include the opening cysteine and the closing phenylalanine or tryptophan. D genes are given only for firm matches. A row's size may be missing; if present it is once, few, many or a size class.

J,V,size,D,DNA,CDR3
TRBJ1-2,TRBV5-1,-,TRBD1,TGCGCCAGCAGCCTGACAGGGGGGGATGGCTACACCTTC,CASSLTGGDGYTF
TRBJ1-1,TRBV9,-,-,TGTGCCAGCAGCTCCCAGGCAGCTATGAACACTGAAGCTTTCTTT,CASSSQAAMNTEAFF
TRBJ2-3,TRBV19,-,TRBD1,TGTGCCAGTAGTCTACGGACAGGAATCCTCACAGATACGCAGTATTTT,CASSLRTGILTDTQYF
TRBJ1-2,TRBV4-1,-,TRBD1,TGCGCCAGCAGCCAACGGGACAGGGGGATCTATGGCTACACCTTC,CASSQRDRGIYGYTF
TRBJ1-2,TRBV28,-,-,TGTGCCAGCAGTTTGGTAGCAGGGGTCGGCTACACCTTC,CASSLVAGVGYTF
TRBJ1-1,TRBV28,many,TRBD1,TGTGCCAGCAGTCTAGACGACAGGGTCGTAGCTTTCTTT,CASSLDDRVVAFF
TRBJ2-7,TRBV5-1,-,-,TGCGCCAGCAGCTTGTTGGTCGGGTTTTACGAGCAGTACTTC,CASSLLVGFYEQYF
TRBJ2-7,TRBV7-2,-,-,TGTGCCAGCACACCCCGTCGGGACTCCTACGAGCAGTACTTC,CASTPRRDSYEQYF
TRBJ1-4,TRBV5-1,-,-,TGCGCCAGCAGCGCTAACATGGAGAATGAAAAACTGTTTTTT,CASSANMENEKLFF
TRBJ1-6,TRBV5-5,-,TRBD1,TGTGCCAGCAGCCTACAGGGGGGACAGAATTCACCCCTCCACTTT,CASSLQGGQNSPLHF
TRBJ2-5,TRBV5-6,-,TRBD1,TGTGCCAGCAGCCCAGACAGGGGTCTCCAAGAGACCCAGTACTTC,CASSPDRGLQETQYF
TRBJ2-3,TRBV9,-,-,TGTGCCAGCAGCGTAGGAGACACAGATACGCAGTATTTT,CASSVGDTDTQYF
TRBJ2-2,TRBV9,-,TRBD1,TGTGCCAGCACCTTAGGACAGGGGAACACCGGGGAGCTGTTTTTT,CASTLGQGNTGELFF
TRBJ1-2,TRBV4-3,-,TRBD1,TGCGCCAGCAGTCCGGGACAGGGCATAGACTATGGCTACACCTTC,CASSPGQGIDYGYTF
TRBJ1-1,TRBV5-1,-,TRBD1,TGCGCCAGCAGTTTTGACCCCGGGACAGGGCGGATGAACACTGAAGCTTTCTTT,CASSFDPGTGRMNTEAFF
TRBJ1-2,TRBV19,-,-,TGTGCCAGTAGGTCGGTCTATGGCTACACCTTC,CASRSVYGYTF
TRBJ1-3,TRBV28,-,-,TGTGCCAGCAGGTCCGGTCGAAACACCATATATTTT,CASRSGRNTIYF
TRBJ2-1,TRBV7-9,-,-,TGTGCCAGCAGCTCCCTAGACAGGAACTTTATCTGGGAGCAGTTCTTC,CASSSLDRNFIWEQFF
TRBJ1-2,TRBV28,-,TRBD1,TGTGCCAGCAGTTTGGGACAGGGGTTAGGTGGCTACACCTTC,CASSLGQGLGGYTF
TRBJ2-5,TRBV19,-,-,TGTGCCAGTAGTATTGGAGGGACGCAAGAGACCCAGTACTTC,CASSIGGTQETQYF
TRBJ1-6,TRBV10-3,-,TRBD1,TGTGCCATCAGCGGAGACAGGGATAATTCACCCCTCCACTTT,CAISGDRDNSPLHF
TRBJ2-3,TRBV7-6,-,-,TGTGCCAGCAGCTTAGCCGGGACTCGTACGGATACGCAGTATTTT,CASSLAGTRTDTQYF
TRBJ1-4,TRBV7-9,-,TRBD1,TGTGCCAGCAGCTTAGAGGGACAGACCACAACTAATGAAAAACTGTTTTTT,CASSLEGQTTTNEKLFF
TRBJ2-1,TRBV7-2,-,-,TGTGCCAGCAGCCCCCGGGCGGGTAGCAATGAGCAGTTCTTC,CASSPRAGSNEQFF
TRBJ1-2,TRBV27,-,-,TGTGCCAGCAGTGCAGCGCCCCTTGGGGGCTACACCTTC,CASSAAPLGGYTF
TRBJ2-1,TRBV30,once,-,TGTGCCTGGAGTCGCGGATCCTACAATGAGCAGTTCTTC,CAWSRGSYNEQFF
TRBJ1-4,TRBV9,once,-,TGTGCCAGCAGCGTGTGGGAAGGGGCTAATGAAAAACTGTTTTTT,CASSVWEGANEKLFF
TRBJ1-5,TRBV9,-,-,TGTGCCAGCAGTTCCGGCGGGGGAAGCCATCAGCCCCAGCATTTT,CASSSGGGSHQPQHF
TRBJ2-5,TRBV7-6,few,TRBD2,TGTGCCAGCAGCACGGGACTAGTTCTCGGGACCCAGTACTTC,CASSTGLVLGTQYF
TRBJ2-1,TRBV7-3,once,TRBD2,TGTGCCAGCAGCCTATCACTAGCGCCCACCTACAATGAGCAGTTCTTC,CASSLSLAPTYNEQFF
TRBJ1-2,TRBV1,-,-,TGCACCAGCACCCACCCCGGGACAGGGGTTTATGGCTACACCTTC,CTSTHPGTGVYGYTF
TRBJ1-2,TRBV18,-,TRBD1,TGTGCCAGCTCACTAAGACAGGGTGACTATGGCTACACCTTC,CASSLRQGDYGYTF
TRBJ1-5,TRBV18,-,-,TGTGCCAGCTCACCACAGGGAGGGAATCAGCCCCAGCATTTT,CASSPQGGNQPQHF
TRBJ2-3,TRBV9,-,TRBD2,TGTGCCAGCAGCCTGGGACTACCGAACACAGATACGCAGTATTTT,CASSLGLPNTDTQYF
TRBJ2-1,TRBV3-1/TRBV3-2,once,TRBD2,TGTGCCAGCAGCCAAGAGACGGGGGGGCCGTACAATGAGCAGTTCTTC,CASSQETGGPYNEQFF
TRBJ1-5,TRBV2,-,-,TGTGCCAGCAGGGACAGCCAAAATCAGCCCCAGCATTTT,CASRDSQNQPQHF
TRBJ1-2,TRBV4-1,-,TRBD1,TGCGCCAGCAGTCATGCCCGGACAGGGACCTATGGCTACACCTTC,CASSHARTGTYGYTF